This entry lists 11 T cell receptor beta chains sequenced from one sample in a study of vaccination and CD4 T cells after COVID-19. Oncomine TCR Beta short-read sequencing was applied to DNA from cultured CD4+ T cells. MiXCR, applied by TCRdb to the PCR reads, yields one record per CDR3 protein. The sample records around 14,000 distinct CDR3 sequences, roughly 50% being singletons. Treatment reported: roughly 11-day PBMC culture with coronavirus spike peptide pools or control peptides (ViraFEST assay). For these receptors, no antigen is known. The material sequenced was CD4+ T cells from blood, cultured in vitro. The receptors shown here come from a human donor who had recovered from COVID-19.

The sample holds a few counts of this clonotype. The CDR3 bases are TGTGCCACCAGCAGGGAATCGTCAGATACGCAGTATTTT. Its protein product is CATSRESSDTQYF. This chain joins TRBV15 and TRBJ2-3; no clear D gene. The CDR3 sequence is 13 residues long. Germline V lookup: CDR1 LNHNV, CDR2 YYDKDF (reference sequence). With 3 bases removed from V and 4 bases from J, the gap between germline ends came to 8 bases.

In this sample, this clonotype turned up a few times. The V gene is TRBV21-1, the J gene TRBJ2-5; TRBD1 reflects the table's D call only, with no check against the DNA. TRBV21-1 is a known pseudogene. The CDR3 runs 16 residues. The CDR3 nucleotides are TGTGCCACCCGAGTTTCGGACAGGGGGTTAGGAGGGACCCAGTACTTC. Amino acid sequence: CATRVSDRGLGGTQYF.

Concerning this clonotype itself: An end of the junction differs from the germline gene, which may be a read error. The chain uses TRBV7-9 and TRBJ1-3; D ambiguous. The length of the CDR3 is 16 residues. From germline, CDR1 is SEHNR and CDR2 FQNEAQ (reference sequence). The CDR3 nucleotides read TGTGCCAGCGCGCTGGGTACGCCCAACTCTGGAAACACCATATGTTTT. Protein: CASALGTPNSGNTICF.

The chain employs TRBV18 and TRBJ1-2, with D possibly matching TRBD1 (5 bases). CDR3 length equals 15 residues. Per germline, CDR1 KGHSH and CDR2 LQKENI. With 2 bases removed from V and 5 bases from J, the gap between germline ends came to 15 bases. Written as DNA, the CDR3 is TGTGCCAGCTCACCAAGCCCGGGACCGGTATATGGCTACACCTTC. Translating it yields CASSPSPGPVYGYTF.

V gene TRBV18 combines with J gene TRBJ2-7; D not resolved. Trimming took 3 bases from V and 5 from J, leaving 14 bases between them. The germline CDR1 and CDR2 sequences are KGHSH and LQKENI. The CDR3 loop spans 14 amino acids. In DNA form, the CDR3 reads TGTGCCAGCTCACCGGCCGCGACGAATAACGAGCAGTACTTC. Protein product: CASSPAATNNEQYF.

The rearrangement links TRBV28 to TRBJ2-2, with 8 bases fitting TRBD2. The CDR3 extends over 15 amino acids. V was clipped by 7 bases and J by 5 bases; unmatched bases: 9. Germline V lookup: CDR1 MDHEN, CDR2 SYDVKM. This CDR3 is CASTTGSGSTGELFF. Here the CDR3 DNA reads TGTGCCAGCACAACGGGGAGCGGGAGTACCGGGGAGCTGTTTTTT.

This clonotype was seen a handful of times. This sequence joins TRBV6-2 or TRBV6-3 and TRBJ1-5, with 7 bases lining up with TRBD1. The CDR3 extends over 17 amino acids. V was clipped by 6 bases and J by 2 bases; unmatched bases: 13. Per germline, CDR1 MNHEY and CDR2 SVGEGT. The CDR3 DNA reads as TGTGCCAGCAGACAACACCCCACAGGGGTTGGCAATCAGCCCCAGCATTTT. Protein sequence: CASRQHPTGVGNQPQHF.

This clonotype showed up just a few times. This sequence joins TRBV20-1 and TRBJ1-2; TRBD1 matches 7 bases. The CDR3 totals 12 residues. Germline CDR1 is DFQATT and CDR2 is SNEGSKA (reference sequence). The V gene end was trimmed by 6 bases and the J gene end by 8 bases; junction bases not matched to a gene: 9. CDR3 nucleotides: TGCAGTGCATCCAACAGGGGAAGCGGCTACACCTTC. This gives the protein CSASNRGSGYTF.

The chain has TRBV4-2 and TRBJ2-1, with D perhaps assigned TRBD1 or TRBD2 (6 bases each). Germline CDR1 reads LGHNA; CDR2 reads YNFKEQ. V was shortened by 1 base and J by 8 bases, with 12 bases between the two germline ends. The CDR3 sequence is 14 residues long. The CDR3, as DNA: TGTGCCAGCAGCCAAGGGGGGGCGCTGGATGAGCAGTTCTTC. Residues: CASSQGGALDEQFF.

There are a few counts of this clonotype. Here the CDR3 reads CSASPRQGAGGYTF. CDR3 bases: TGCAGTGCTAGCCCCCGACAGGGGGCGGGGGGCTACACCTTC. The chain carries TRBV20-1 and TRBJ1-2, with 10 nucleotides matching TRBD1. V gave up 3 bases and J gave up 8 bases; unmatched junction bases: 9. This CDR3 region has 14 residues. Germline CDR1 DFQATT, CDR2 SNEGSKA (reference sequence).

The chain links TRBV2 to TRBJ2-4, with 11 bases fitting TRBD2. V lost 2 bases, J lost 2 bases, and 5 bases stayed unmatched. Germline assignment: CDR1 SNHLY and CDR2 FYNNEI. The CDR3 spans 17 residues. CDR3: CASSERGLADTKNIQYF. CDR3 DNA: TGTGCCAGCAGTGAACGGGGACTAGCGGATACCAAAAACATTCAGTACTTC.